This is a list of T cell receptor beta chains from one sample in a study. TCRdb reanalysed the 5' RACE reads using MiXCR and keeps one entry per CDR3 protein. This sample yields fewer than 25,000 distinct CDR3 sequences, of which 30% are seen a single time; 2% to 2.5% belongs to the top ten. The sequenced sample was tumor-infiltrating naive CD4+ T cells sorted from the breast tumor. The receptors come from a female donor with breast cancer. Each CDR3 is given with its conserved first and last residue. The order of the fields is clone size, D gene, J gene, V gene, CDR3 protein, CDR3 DNA. The D gene is left open where the match is weak. The size field is filled for only some rows; it gives once, few, many or a size class.

many | TRBD2 | TRBJ2-1 | TRBV20-1 | CSATSGRAPYNEQFF | TGCAGTGCTACGAGCGGGAGGGCCCCCTACAATGAGCAGTTCTTC
- | TRBD2 | TRBJ2-4 | TRBV19 | CASSIEWGAGGLAKNIQYF | TGTGCCAGTAGTATAGAATGGGGCGCGGGGGGGCTAGCCAAAAACATTCAGTACTTC
- | - | TRBJ1-2 | TRBV11-1 | CASKGRDYGYTF | TGTGCCAGCAAAGGGCGGGACTATGGCTACACCTTC
- | TRBD1 | TRBJ2-2 | TRBV7-8 | CASSLTGTGFLVTGELFF | TGTGCCAGCAGCTTAACCGGGACAGGGTTTTTGGTGACCGGGGAGCTGTTTTTT
few | - | TRBJ1-2 | TRBV3-1 | CASSQTEIYDYGYTF | TGTGCCAGCAGCCAGACAGAGATATATGACTATGGCTACACCTTC
many | - | TRBJ2-1 | TRBV24-1 | CATSGPSAELTYNEQFF | TGTGCCACCAGTGGTCCCTCGGCGGAGCTGACCTACAATGAGCAGTTCTTC
- | TRBD1 | TRBJ2-7 | TRBV13 | CASSLSGQGKDEQYF | TGTGCCAGCAGCTTAAGTGGACAGGGAAAGGACGAGCAGTACTTC
- | - | TRBJ1-2 | TRBV6-5 | CASSRTVNYGYTF | TGTGCCAGCAGTAGAACAGTTAACTATGGCTACACCTTC
few | TRBD2 | TRBJ2-1 | TRBV20-1 | CSARGTSVYEQFF | TGCAGTGCTAGAGGGACTAGCGTGTATGAGCAGTTCTTC
- | TRBD2 | TRBJ2-1 | TRBV20-1 | CSARSSGGGSEQFF | TGCAGTGCTAGGTCTAGCGGGGGGGGAAGCGAGCAGTTCTTC
many | - | TRBJ2-1 | TRBV24-1 | CATSGRWRGNEQFF | TGTGCCACATCGGGCCGGTGGAGGGGCAATGAGCAGTTCTTC
many | TRBD1 | TRBJ1-6 | TRBV20-1 | CSARATGGLYSPLHF | TGCAGTGCTAGGGCGACAGGGGGCCTGTATTCACCCCTCCACTTT
many | TRBD2 | TRBJ2-7 | TRBV15 | CATSRDRAGEGYEQYF | TGTGCCACCAGCAGAGATCGGGCGGGAGAGGGCTACGAGCAGTACTTC
few | TRBD1 | TRBJ1-5 | TRBV20-1 | CSARDGDREGNQPQHF | TGCAGTGCTAGAGATGGGGACAGGGAAGGCAATCAGCCCCAGCATTTT
- | - | TRBJ2-7 | TRBV6-2/TRBV6-3 | CASSKGPYEQYF | TGTGCCAGCAGCAAGGGCCCCTACGAGCAGTACTTC
few | TRBD2 | TRBJ2-7 | TRBV7-6 | CASSLSSSLAGEYNEQYF | TGTGCCAGCAGCTTATCCTCGTCACTGGCGGGAGAATATAACGAGCAGTACTTC
medium-sized | TRBD2 | TRBJ2-7 | TRBV6-1 | CASSLTSGRYSYEQYF | TGTGCCAGCAGCTTGACTAGCGGGAGGTACTCCTACGAGCAGTACTTC
many | - | TRBJ2-7 | TRBV5-5 | CASSPIRGAYEQYF | TGTGCCAGCAGTCCCATTAGGGGGGCCTACGAGCAGTACTTC